These T cell receptor beta chains were read from a single sample in a study of T cells in localized non-small cell lung cancer. Sequencing used immunoSEQ multiplex PCR; TCRdb keeps in-frame clones, though not all of them. The sample carries roughly 3,000 clones, around 26% recorded once. The sequencing used lung tumor tissue, collected before any cancer treatment. These receptors all come from a man between 40 and 69 years old with stage I lung adenocarcinoma. Both conserved end residues are part of each CDR3. The D gene is left open where the match is weak. Some rows have no size entry. The others give once, few or many, or a class for an expanded clone.

cdr3_length d_call clone_size j_call v_call cdr3_nt cdr3_aa
14 - few TRBJ1-2 TRBV4-1 TGCGCCAGCAGACCCGGACAGACTAACTATGGCTACACCTTC CASRPGQTNYGYTF
15 TRBD2 - TRBJ2-5 TRBV19 TGTGCCAGTAGTACGGCTCAGCGGGGCTCAGAGACCCAGTACTTC CASSTAQRGSETQYF
12 - few TRBJ2-1 TRBV6-8 TGTGCCATCAGTTCGACCCTACGAGAGCAGTTCTTC CAISSTLREQFF
12 - - TRBJ2-1 TRBV28 TGTGCCAGCAGTTTGTGGGGCGATGAGCAGTTCTTC CASSLWGDEQFF
14 - few TRBJ1-3 TRBV9 TGTGCCAGCAGCGCCGGTAGCTCTGGAAACACCATATATTTT CASSAGSSGNTIYF
16 TRBD1 - TRBJ2-3 TRBV11-3 TGTGCCAGCAGACCGACAGGGAATGTTCCGACAGATACGCAGTATTTT CASRPTGNVPTDTQYF
14 - - TRBJ2-1 TRBV5-1 TGCGCCAGCAGCTTGGCTACGACCTACAATGAGCAGTTCTTC CASSLATTYNEQFF
13 - - TRBJ1-5 TRBV19 TGTGCCAGTAGTATTACACTTAATCAGCCCCAGCATTTT CASSITLNQPQHF
15 TRBD2 once TRBJ2-1 TRBV5-1 TGCGCCAGCAGCTCAATAGCGGGGGCCACCAATGAGCAGTTCTTC CASSSIAGATNEQFF
15 - medium-sized TRBJ2-1 TRBV6-8 TGTGCCAGCAGTCCAGGGGTGAGTAAGCACAATGAGCAGTTCTTC CASSPGVSKHNEQFF
12 - large TRBJ2-5 TRBV6-8 TGTGCCAGCAGTTATGTCCCGGAGGCCCAGTACTTC CASSYVPEAQYF
16 TRBD2 - TRBJ2-3 TRBV28 TGTGCCAGCAGCCGATACGGACTAGCGGCCACAGATACGCAGTATTTT CASSRYGLAATDTQYF
15 - medium-sized TRBJ2-2 TRBV11-3 TGTGCCAGCAGCTTTTCCAGACCGGGCACCGGGGAGCTGTTTTTT CASSFSRPGTGELFF
20 - - TRBJ1-5 TRBV14 TGTGCCAGCAGCCACCTCCGGGCAGGGTGCAGGCTCTATAGCAATCAGCCCCAGCATTTT CASSHLRAGCRLYSNQPQHF
12 - - TRBJ1-3 TRBV29-1 TGCAGCGTTGCTGGCTCTGGAAACACCATATATTTT CSVAGSGNTIYF
16 TRBD2 few TRBJ2-2 TRBV15 TGTGCCGCTAAGTCCGGGACTACCTTAAACACCGGGGAGCTGTTTTTT CAAKSGTTLNTGELFF
15 - - TRBJ2-7 TRBV11-3 TGTGCCAGCAGCCTCCCTTCCGGGACTCCCAAAGAGCAGTACTTC CASSLPSGTPKEQYF
15 - - TRBJ2-4 TRBV15 TGTGCCACCAGCAGAGATACGATAGCCAAAAACATTCAGTACTTC CATSRDTIAKNIQYF
14 - few TRBJ2-3 TRBV6-8 TGTGCCAGCAGAAGTTGGGGCAGCACAGATACGCAGTATTTT CASRSWGSTDTQYF
14 TRBD2 medium-sized TRBJ2-2 TRBV6-8 TGTGCCAGCAGACTAGCGGGGATCACCGGGGAGCTGTTTTTT CASRLAGITGELFF
13 - few TRBJ2-7 TRBV6-8 TGTGCCAGCAGTTACAGGGGGGTCTACGAGCAGTACTTC CASSYRGVYEQYF
13 - - TRBJ1-1 TRBV28 TGTGCCATCCGGACGTGGAGGAGCACTGAAGCTTTCTTT CAIRTWRSTEAFF
14 - - TRBJ1-1 TRBV16 TGTGCCAGCAGCCTATCCCAGGGATGGACTGAAGCTTTCTTT CASSLSQGWTEAFF
14 TRBD1 many TRBJ1-5 TRBV9 TGTGCCAGCAGCGTCGATACAGGGGTTCAGCCCCAGCATTTT CASSVDTGVQPQHF
18 TRBD1 few TRBJ2-2 TRBV9 TGTGCCAGCAGCCCTGCCTCCTTGGGACAGGGGAGGACCGGGGAGCTGTTTTTT CASSPASLGQGRTGELFF
13 - few TRBJ1-1 TRBV6-8 TGTGCCAGCCGCCAGACGGTGAACACTGAAGCTTTCTTT CASRQTVNTEAFF
14 TRBD1 medium-sized TRBJ1-1 TRBV11-3 TGTGCCAGCAGCTCGACAGGGGGCAACACTGAAGCTTTCTTT CASSSTGGNTEAFF
16 TRBD2 - TRBJ2-1 TRBV19 TGTGCCAGTAGCCAGCGGGGGGGCCTCACCTACAATGAGCAGTTCTTC CASSQRGGLTYNEQFF
15 - few TRBJ1-1 TRBV18 TGTGCCAGCTCACCACTTGTAGGGCGTAGCACTGAAGCTTTCTTT CASSPLVGRSTEAFF
13 TRBD1 few TRBJ1-6 TRBV6-8 TGTGCCAGCAGGACAGGGTATGATTCACCCCTCCACTTT CASRTGYDSPLHF
15 - - TRBJ1-4 TRBV29-1 TGCAGCGTTGCCCGGGGGGGCAGGGGTGAAGAAAAACTGTTTTTT CSVARGGRGEEKLFF
14 TRBD1 medium-sized TRBJ1-2 TRBV11-3 TGTGCCAGCAGCTACGGACAGGGCGAATATGGCTACACCTTC CASSYGQGEYGYTF
14 - few TRBJ1-1 TRBV30 TGTGCCTGGAGGGCCTCCCTTTTGGGCGCTGAAGCTTTCTTT CAWRASLLGAEAFF
16 - few TRBJ2-1 TRBV11-3 TGTGCCAGCAGCTTGGTCGGCAGGGAGTCCTACAATGAGCAGTTCTTC CASSLVGRESYNEQFF
13 - few TRBJ1-1 TRBV18 TGTGCCAGCAAGGGGATGGCGAACACTGAAGCTTTCTTT CASKGMANTEAFF
14 TRBD1 - TRBJ1-5 TRBV19 TGTGCCAGTAGTAACAGGGGTAGCAATCAGCCCCAGCATTTT CASSNRGSNQPQHF
13 - few TRBJ1-6 TRBV9 TGTGCCAGCAGCGCAGGAGGGACTTCACCCCTCCACTTT CASSAGGTSPLHF
15 - few TRBJ1-1 TRBV18 TGTGCCAGCTCACCGTATTCCGGGACACGCGCTGAAGCTTTCTTT CASSPYSGTRAEAFF
12 - few TRBJ1-1 TRBV25-1 TGTGCCAGCAACACAGCGAACACTGAAGCTTTCTTT CASNTANTEAFF
12 - - TRBJ2-2 TRBV28 TGTGCCAGCAGTCACGCCGAGGGGGAGCTGTTTTTT CASSHAEGELFF
14 - - TRBJ2-1 TRBV9 TGTGCCTCCTCCCCTGCGGGAAAGAGGGATGAGCAGTTCTTC CASSPAGKRDEQFF
14 - medium-sized TRBJ1-1 TRBV11-3 TGTGCCAGCAGCCAAACCCCCACACACACTGAAGCTTTCTTT CASSQTPTHTEAFF
16 - - TRBJ2-3 TRBV6-8 TGTGCCAGCAGTTACCGCCCAGGGACCAGCACAGATACGCAGTATTTT CASSYRPGTSTDTQYF
13 - - TRBJ1-2 TRBV12-5 TGTGCTAGCTGGAGGGGGACACACTATGGCTACACCTTC CASWRGTHYGYTF
14 TRBD2 few TRBJ2-5 TRBV6-8 TGTGCCAGCAGTGGGGGAGGGACCCAAGAGACCCAGTACTTC CASSGGGTQETQYF
16 - - TRBJ2-6 TRBV11-3 TGTGCCAGCAACCTACTCCGGGGCTCTGGGGCCAACGTCCTGACTTTC CASNLLRGSGANVLTF